The present T cell receptor beta chain was sequenced within a study of cytomegalovirus exposure and HLA in healthy donors. General study findings and limits: Reports showed the classifier diagnosing cytomegalovirus status with high specificity and sensitivity.

The CDR3 is 16 amino acids. Trimming pared 4 bases from V and 3 bases from J, leaving 16 bases between. Germline assignment: CDR1 SGHNT and CDR2 YYREEE (reference sequence). To note about this clone: Its antigen is unknown.

In the PCR, 60 Vbeta and 13 Jbeta primers were used. Sequenced by immunoSEQ multiplex PCR; TCRdb stores in-frame clones only, minus some. Its listing shows 150,000 to 200,000 clones. Sequencing was performed on PBMCs. The receptor was derived from a young man in good health and CMV-seronegative. The V call is TRBV5-4, the J call TRBJ2-2; D perhaps matches TRBD1 (5 bases). The CDR3 region has the DNA TGTGCCAGCAGCCTAAATATGGGGCCGGACACCGGGGAGCTGTTTTTT. It translates to CASSLNMGPDTGELFF.